This is a list of T cell receptor beta chains from one sample in a study of T cells in Graves' hyperthyroidism and ophthalmopathy. One entry per CDR3 protein results from TCRdb running MiXCR on the multiplex PCR reads. The sample includes around 400,000 distinct CDR3 sequences, around 13% of them seen just once. The sample was blood. The receptors derive from a woman between 18 and 29 years old with Graves' hyperthyroidism. The CDR3 runs from the conserved cysteine through the conserved F or W. The D gene is left open where the match is weak. Clone size is not always given. Where it is, it says once, few, many or a class for expanded clones.

d_gene,v_gene,j_gene,abundance,CDR3nt,CDR3aa
TRBD1,TRBV4-2,TRBJ2-5,NA,TGTGCCAGCAGCCGGTCCAGGGACAGGGGGTTTGGAGAGACCCAGTACTTC,CASSRSRDRGFGETQYF
NA,TRBV19,TRBJ2-2,NA,TGTGCCAGTAGCCTTAGTATGAGTTTCTATACCGGGGAGCTGTTTTTT,CASSLSMSFYTGELFF
NA,TRBV19,TRBJ1-4,many,TGTGCCAGTACCTCCCTGGGCCGGGGGGCGGATGAAAAACTGTTTTTT,CASTSLGRGADEKLFF
NA,TRBV20-1,TRBJ2-2,many,TGCAGTGCTAGAGCCGGGTCTGGCACCGGGGAGCTGTTTTTT,CSARAGSGTGELFF
TRBD2,TRBV28,TRBJ2-3,many,TGTGCCAGCAGTTTATGGGCCCCTAGCGGGAGGGCCCCATTCACAGATACGCAGTATTTT,CASSLWAPSGRAPFTDTQYF
NA,TRBV9,TRBJ2-2,NA,TGTGCCAGCAGCGTAGGGGTCAGGGCGTACAACGGGGAGCTGTTTTTT,CASSVGVRAYNGELFF
TRBD1,TRBV3-1,TRBJ1-3,NA,TGTGCCAGCAGCCAGGGACAGGGGGCTGGAAACACCATATATTTT,CASSQGQGAGNTIYF
NA,TRBV12-3/TRBV12-4,TRBJ1-2,few,TGTGCCAGCAGTTTTTATAATTTCCGGGACTATGGCTACACCTTC,CASSFYNFRDYGYTF
TRBD2,TRBV7-2,TRBJ2-7,few,TGTGCCAACAGCTTAGTCGGACTAGCGGGATCCTACGAGCAGTACTTC,CANSLVGLAGSYEQYF
TRBD1,TRBV19,TRBJ2-4,NA,TGTGCCAGTAGTATAATGGACAGGGGTAACATTCAGTACTTC,CASSIMDRGNIQYF
NA,TRBV3-1,TRBJ2-1,NA,TGTGCCAGCAGCCAAAACTGGGACCCAGAGCAGTTCTTC,CASSQNWDPEQFF
TRBD1,TRBV28,TRBJ2-7,many,TGTGCCAGCAGATCACGACAGGGTACTCTTTACGAGCAGTACTTC,CASRSRQGTLYEQYF
TRBD2,TRBV20-1,TRBJ2-3,few,TGCAGTACTAGCGGGGGGTGGATGGGGACGCAGTATTTT,CSTSGGWMGTQYF
NA,TRBV27,TRBJ1-4,NA,TGTGCCAGCACCGAGGGAATAGATAATGAAAAACTGTTTTTT,CASTEGIDNEKLFF
NA,TRBV3-1,TRBJ2-3,many,TGTGCCAGCAGCCAAGTTAGCGGAACGGCAGATACGCAGTATTTT,CASSQVSGTADTQYF
NA,TRBV18,TRBJ1-4,few,TGTGCCAGCTCGCCGACCCCCGTCAGTGAAAAACTGTTTTTT,CASSPTPVSEKLFF
NA,TRBV30,TRBJ2-1,many,TGTGCCCGCCAAAAAAACAATGAGCAGTTCTTC,CARQKNNEQFF
TRBD2,TRBV20-1,TRBJ2-3,many,TGCAGTGCCGTTAACCGCCTAGCGGGTTCTTGGTCAGATACGCAGTATTTT,CSAVNRLAGSWSDTQYF
TRBD2,TRBV20-1,TRBJ2-5,few,TGCAGTGCTAGCCTTCTCACTAGCGAGGTCTCCCAAGAGACCCAGTACTTC,CSASLLTSEVSQETQYF
TRBD1,TRBV7-2,TRBJ1-2,many,TGTGCCAGCAGCCCGAACAGGGGAAACTATGGCTACACCTTC,CASSPNRGNYGYTF
TRBD1,TRBV9,TRBJ1-1,many,TGTGCCAGCAGTGAGACAGGGGATAACACTGAAGCTTTCTTT,CASSETGDNTEAFF
NA,TRBV9,TRBJ1-1,few,TGTGCCAGCAGCGCCCCAGGGGCGCGGAACACTGAAGCTTTCTTT,CASSAPGARNTEAFF
NA,TRBV19,TRBJ1-5,few,TGTGCCACGAAGGGGGTGCAGTCTCAGCCCCAGCATTTT,CATKGVQSQPQHF
NA,TRBV2,TRBJ1-2,many,TGTGCCAGCAGCCCCGAGACAGGCAGCTATGGCTACACCTTC,CASSPETGSYGYTF
NA,TRBV9,TRBJ1-3,few,TGTGCCAGCAGCGTAGATGTCGCAGGAGCAGGAAACACCATATATTTT,CASSVDVAGAGNTIYF
NA,TRBV6-1,TRBJ2-7,many,TGTGCCAGCAGTCCGAACTTCGACAGTGAGGGAGACTTCGCGCTATACGAGCAGTACTTC,CASSPNFDSEGDFALYEQYF
TRBD1,TRBV27,TRBJ1-5,many,TGTGCCAGCAGGCCACAGGGGGCGGCCAATCAGCCCCAGCATTTT,CASRPQGAANQPQHF
NA,TRBV6-1,TRBJ1-5,many,TGTGCCAGCAGCTCCGACGATGTGTATAGCAATCAGCCCCAGCATTTT,CASSSDDVYSNQPQHF
NA,TRBV27,TRBJ1-3,few,TGTGCCAGCAGTCCCCCAGGGACTGGAAACACCACATATTTT,CASSPPGTGNTTYF
TRBD2,TRBV27,TRBJ2-7,many,TGTGCCAGCAACCCAGGGACACCGGGAGGGGAGCAGTACTTC,CASNPGTPGGEQYF
TRBD2,TRBV7-9,TRBJ2-1,many,TGTGCCAGCAGCTTAGTGGGGACTAGCGGGAGCAATGAGCAGTTCTTC,CASSLVGTSGSNEQFF
NA,TRBV5-8,TRBJ2-7,many,TGTGCCAGCAGACGCAGAGCCCGGCACGAGCAGTACTTC,CASRRRARHEQYF
NA,TRBV3-1,TRBJ2-1,few,TGTGCCAGCAGCCCCCCCACTGCTCTCTCCTACAATGAGCAGTTCTTC,CASSPPTALSYNEQFF
TRBD1,TRBV10-3,TRBJ2-2,NA,TGTGCCATCAGTGAAGTGAACCCCGGGACAGAGGTGCGCACCGGGGAGCTGTTTTTT,CAISEVNPGTEVRTGELFF
TRBD1,TRBV11-2,TRBJ1-3,NA,TGTGCCAGCAGCCAGGGACAGGGTACATACTCTGGAAACACCATATATTTT,CASSQGQGTYSGNTIYF
TRBD1,TRBV2,TRBJ2-7,many,TGTGCCAGCAGTGATTTCGGGACAGGGAACGACGAGCAGTACTTC,CASSDFGTGNDEQYF
TRBD1,TRBV2,TRBJ1-5,many,TGTGCCAGCAGCGTATATACAGGGGAGGGAAGCAATCAGCCCCAGCATTTT,CASSVYTGEGSNQPQHF
NA,TRBV27,TRBJ1-6,few,TGTGCCACCTCAGGGGCCAGGAATAATTCACCCCTCCACTTT,CATSGARNNSPLHF
NA,TRBV11-2,TRBJ2-5,NA,TGTGCCAGCAGCTTATTGGGGAGCCAAGAGACCCAGTACTTC,CASSLLGSQETQYF